Listed here are 26 T cell receptor beta chains from one sample, sequenced in a study of neoadjuvant anti-PD-1 for oral cavity cancer. Time point reported: after neoadjuvant nivolumab, at surgical resection. The assay was immunoSEQ multiplex PCR, and TCRdb's table has in-frame clones only and misses some. This table has some 15,000 clones, around 74% appearing once. Sequenced material: PBMCs, taken after nivolumab (anti-PD-1) treatment. The receptors here all came from a person aged 35 to 85 with oral cavity squamous cell carcinoma.

This clone has just one count. The chain links TRBV2 to TRBJ2-3; D gene uncertain. Between the trimmed V and J ends, which lost 6 bases and 0 bases, there was a span of 7 bases. CDR3 length: 13 residues. Germline V CDR1 and CDR2: SNHLY, FYNNEI. The CDR3 loop reads CASSLSSTDTQYF. Written as DNA, the CDR3 is TGTGCCAGCAGCTTGTCTAGCACAGATACGCAGTATTTT.

The J gene is TRBJ1-2, the V gene TRBV29-1; D not certain. Germline CDR1 is SQVTM and CDR2 is ANQGSEA. The CDR3 contains 11 residues. V was cut by 4 bases and J by 4 bases, with 7 bases left in between. The CDR3 reads CSVGKSYGYTF. The CDR3 DNA reads as TGCAGCGTTGGGAAATCCTATGGCTACACCTTC.

This sequence joins TRBV29-1 and TRBJ2-5; the D gene is possibly TRBD2 (5 bases). The CDR3 length is 15 residues. V dropped 7 bases and J dropped 5 bases, with 23 bases sitting between them. Germline assignment: CDR1 SQVTM and CDR2 ANQGSEA. This chain's CDR3 is CSATRGSGIGETQYF. The CDR3 region has the DNA TGCAGCGCTACGAGAGGGAGTGGGATTGGGGAGACCCAGTACTTC. Filled out from reference TRBV29-1 and TRBJ2-5, the complete variable domain reads SAVISQKPSRDICQRGTSLTIQCQVDSQVTMMFWYRQQPGQSLTLIATANQGSEATYESGFVIDKFPISRPNLTFSTLTVSNMSPEDSSIYLCSATRGSGIGETQYFGPGTRLLVL.

The chain recombines TRBV5-1 with TRBJ1-6; D is undetermined. Deletions cut 4 bases from V and 7 bases from J, with 18 bases between. Germline V gene data show CDR1 as SGHRS and CDR2 as YFSETQ. This CDR3 is built from 16 residues. The CDR3 nucleotides are TGCGCCAGCAGCCAAGGAAGCTCCGGGCCAAATTCACCCCTCCACTTT. Translation gives CASSQGSSGPNSPLHF.

The chain has TRBV19 and TRBJ1-1, with 9 nucleotides matching TRBD1. From germline, CDR1 is LNHDA and CDR2 SQIVND (reference sequence). The CDR3 runs 15 residues. V lost 7 bases and J lost 5; bases outside the gene matches: 11. The CDR3 sequence is CASTLLQGAWTEAFF. The CDR3 region has the DNA TGTGCCAGTACTCTACTACAGGGGGCTTGGACTGAAGCTTTCTTT.

The chain links TRBV28 to TRBJ1-2; perhaps TRBD1 as D (5 bases). V was cut by 7 bases and J by 7 bases, with 13 bases left in between. This CDR3 spans 12 amino acids. CDR1 is MDHEN, CDR2 SYDVKM, per germline. In nucleotides, the CDR3 is TGTGCCAGCATCTCAGGGTTACTTGGCTACACCTTC. Translating it yields CASISGLLGYTF.

This chain uses TRBV28 with TRBJ1-5, with 10 nucleotides matching TRBD1. With 5 bases clipped from V and 5 bases from J, the junction kept 9 bases outside the gene matches. The germline V gene has CDR1 MDHEN and CDR2 SYDVKM. The CDR3 sequence is 16 residues long. In DNA, the CDR3 is TGTGCCAGCAGTCCTGAGACAGGGGGCCGTTATCAGCCCCAGCATTTT. This sequence encodes CASSPETGGRYQPQHF.

The chain links TRBV7-8 to TRBJ2-5; D call uncertain. Trimming stripped 1 base from V and 4 bases from J, with 7 bases between. Looked up from germline, CDR1 is SGHVS and CDR2 is FQNEAQ. The CDR3 spans 13 residues. CDR3 in DNA: TGTGCCAGCAGCTTAGGTGGGTTAGAGACCCAGTACTTC. Encoded protein: CASSLGGLETQYF.

The rearrangement links TRBV29-1 to TRBJ2-1; D uncertain. The V gene lost 2 bases and the J gene lost 7 bases, with 15 bases spanning the gap. Germline lookup yields CDR1 SQVTM and CDR2 ANQGSEA. The CDR3 extends over 14 amino acids. The CDR3 spells CSVELPGRANEQFF. As DNA, the CDR3 is TGCAGCGTTGAACTCCCAGGTAGGGCAAATGAGCAGTTCTTC.

The gene calls are TRBV27 and TRBJ1-1; 9 nucleotides line up with TRBD1. This CDR3 is built from 14 residues. Germline values: CDR1 MNHEY, CDR2 SMNVEV (reference sequence). J lost 9 bases, V lost 4 bases, and 9 bases had no gene match. The CDR3 spells CASSSGQGRGKAFF. The CDR3 DNA reads as TGTGCCAGCAGTTCGGGACAGGGAAGAGGGAAAGCTTTCTTT.

A few counts support this clone. Germline is not matched at one junction end, which may reflect a read error. This chain links TRBV28 with TRBJ1-1; TRBD1 is a possible D gene (6 bases). From germline, CDR1 is MDHEN and CDR2 SYDVKM. The CDR3 consists of 15 residues. CDR3 loop: CALGGRWSPNAEAFF. The CDR3 DNA sequence: TGTGCCTTGGGGGGGCGCTGGTCCCCGAACGCTGAAGCTTTCTTT. The variable domain in full, with the rest retrieved from reference TRBV28 and TRBJ1-1, is DVKVTQSSRYLVKRTGEKVFLECVQDMDHENMFWYRQDPGLGLRLIYFSYDVKMKEKGDIPEGYSVSREKKERFSLILESASTNQTSMYLCALGGRWSPNAEAFFGQGTRLTVV.

This clone was detected a few times. This chain connects TRBV5-5 to TRBJ2-7, with a weak D call TRBD2 (5 bases). V lost 1 base and J 6 bases, leaving 17 bases between the germline ends. The CDR3 is 15 residues long. In germline, CDR1 is SGHKS, CDR2 YYEKEE (reference sequence). For the CDR3, the DNA is TGTGCCAGCAGCTTGCCCCCAGGCGGGCAGGCCGAGCAGTACTTC. This encodes CASSLPPGGQAEQYF.

This clone was detected only a few times. The chain joins TRBV27 to TRBJ2-2; 10 bases align to TRBD2. The germline V gene encodes CDR1 MNHEY and CDR2 SMNVEV (reference sequence). The CDR3 spans 14 residues. V gave up 7 bases and J gave up 4 bases; unmatched junction bases: 3. CDR3 bases: TGTGCCAGCACCCTAGCGGGAGTCACCGGGGAGCTGTTTTTT. Translated: CASTLAGVTGELFF.

This clone was observed a single time. This chain links TRBV30 with TRBJ1-1, with a tentative D call TRBD1 (5 bases). CDR1 GTSNPN and CDR2 SVGIG come from the germline V gene (reference sequence). The V and J ends lost 2 bases and 4 bases respectively, with 14 bases between them. The length of the CDR3 is 14 residues. The CDR3 protein is CAWSRGIMSTEAFF. The CDR3 DNA reads TGTGCCTGGAGTCGGGGGATAATGAGCACTGAAGCTTTCTTT.

The genes are TRBV7-3 and TRBJ2-3, with a possible D match to TRBD1 (6 bases). Germline V gives CDR1 SGHTA, CDR2 FQGTGA. CDR3 length: 15 residues. Trimming pared 5 bases from V and 5 bases from J, leaving 17 bases between. CDR3 nucleotide sequence: TGTGCCAGCAGCCGCAACAGGGCAGGGGAAGATACGCAGTATTTT. Translated: CASSRNRAGEDTQYF.

The gene calls are TRBV18 and TRBJ1-1; 9 positions match TRBD1. Germline V CDR1 and CDR2: KGHSH, LQKENI. CDR3 size: 15 residues. V lost 1 base, J lost 3 bases, and 3 bases stayed unmatched. CDR3 DNA: TGTGCCAGCTCACCACACAGGGGGCAAGACACTGAAGCTTTCTTT. Its translation is CASSPHRGQDTEAFF.

This sequence joins TRBV27 and TRBJ2-7; D tentatively fits TRBD1 or TRBD2 (6 bases each). The CDR3 sequence is 15 residues long. Trimming stripped 4 bases from V and 2 bases from J, with 15 bases between. CDR1 MNHEY and CDR2 SMNVEV come from the germline V gene (reference sequence). CDR3: CASSSNGGTTYEQYF. CDR3 DNA: TGTGCCAGCAGTTCGAATGGAGGGACAACCTACGAGCAGTACTTC.

This chain connects TRBV6-1 to TRBJ1-1; the D gene is possibly TRBD1 (5 bases). The CDR3 extends over 14 amino acids. V lost 3 bases and J lost 0, with 8 bases in between. Germline V gives CDR1 MNHNS, CDR2 SASEGT. DNA for the CDR3: TGTGCCAGCAGTGAGGGGCTGCTGAACACTGAAGCTTTCTTT. It translates to CASSEGLLNTEAFF.

This clone showed up just a few times. The chain links TRBV19 to TRBJ2-2; D is unclear. V lost 0 bases, J lost 5 bases, and 10 bases lay in between. The CDR3 loop spans 15 amino acids. Per germline, CDR1 LNHDA and CDR2 SQIVND (reference sequence). The CDR3 sequence is CASSIDEESTGELFF. Here the CDR3 DNA reads TGTGCCAGTAGTATAGACGAAGAATCAACCGGGGAGCTGTTTTTT.

The chain carries TRBV6-5 and TRBJ1-5; D is undetermined. This CDR3 has 14 amino acids. V was pared by 1 base and J by 4 bases, with 8 bases between. Germline V gives CDR1 MNHEY, CDR2 SVGAGI. The CDR3: CASSYLPDNQPQHF. The CDR3 coding sequence is TGTGCCAGCAGTTACTTACCGGATAATCAGCCCCAGCATTTT.

This chain joins TRBV5-4 and TRBJ2-2; TRBD2 aligns across 7 bases. The CDR3 spans 16 residues. Germline CDR1 SGHNT, CDR2 YYREEE (reference sequence). Trimming cost V 1 base and J 7 bases; bases outside gene matches: 10. The CDR3 is CASSLSPRGGSGELFF. CDR3 coding DNA: TGTGCCAGCAGCTTGAGTCCACGCGGGGGAAGCGGGGAGCTGTTTTTT.

This clone was seen a handful of times. This CDR3 is CASSLMGYTEAFF. The CDR3 DNA sequence: TGTGCCAGCAGCTTAATGGGTTACACTGAAGCTTTCTTT. The genes are TRBV7-3 and TRBJ1-1, with no clear D. The germline V gene has CDR1 SGHTA and CDR2 FQGTGA. CDR3 length: 13 amino acids. V lost 1 base to trimming and J lost 3 bases, with 6 bases between them.

The chain combines TRBV5-6 with TRBJ2-2; 8 bases align to TRBD1. CDR1 is SGHDT and CDR2 is YYEEEE in the germline V gene. The CDR3 is 15 residues long. With V trimmed by 5 bases and J by 4 bases, 7 bases remained unmatched. The CDR3 nucleotides read TGTGCCAGCAGGGCACAGGGGGTCGGCACCGGGGAGCTGTTTTTT. This translates into CASRAQGVGTGELFF. Full variable domain (outside the CDR3, taken from reference TRBV5-6 and TRBJ2-2): DAGVTQSPTHLIKTRGQQVTLRCSPKSGHDTVSWYQQALGQGPQFIFQYYEEEERQRGNFPDRFSGHQFPNYSSELNVNALLLGDSALYLCASRAQGVGTGELFFGEGSRLTVL.

This clone was detected only a few times. The chain couples TRBV11-2 to TRBJ2-5; D possibly corresponds to TRBD2 (5 bases). CDR3 size: 11 residues. Trimming left V 4 bases short and J 7 bases short, with 7 bases between. Germline CDR1 and CDR2: SGHAT and FQNNGV. The CDR3 DNA reads as TGTGCCAGCAGCTACGGAGGGACCCAGTACTTC. It codes for CASSYGGTQYF.

The rearrangement uses TRBV6-5 and TRBJ1-2; D unresolved. The CDR3 has 15 residues. Germline lookup yields CDR1 MNHEY and CDR2 SVGAGI. V was pared by 0 bases and J by 2 bases, with 10 bases between. CDR3 region: CASSYSNNPNYGYTF. The CDR3 DNA follows: TGTGCCAGCAGTTACTCGAATAACCCGAACTATGGCTACACCTTC.

The chain carries TRBV7-9 and TRBJ1-3, with a tentative D call TRBD1 (5 bases). V lost 6 bases and J lost 2, with 20 bases in between. The germline gives CDR1 SEHNR, CDR2 FQNEAQ (reference sequence). CDR3 length equals 17 residues. The CDR3 is CASSLGAGAVAGNTIYF. In DNA form, the CDR3 reads TGTGCCAGCAGTCTTGGGGCTGGGGCTGTCGCTGGAAACACCATATATTTT.